The clone carrying this TCR beta chain showed up many times. Its cognate antigen is unknown. TCR beta CDR3 sequences were amplified from RNA transcripts. Initially, a first-round RT-PCR of the TCR CDR3 employed the HTBI primer set. TCRdb ran MiXCR on the multiplex PCR reads and lists one entry per CDR3 protein. This table has some 770,000 distinct CDR3 sequences, 16% appearing once. CDR1 and CDR2 (germline): MDHEN, SYDVKM. J lost 2 bases, V lost 5 bases, and 10 bases had no gene match. The CDR3 is 16 amino acids. The data are from a study of T cells in Graves' hyperthyroidism and ophthalmopathy. General study findings and limits: Appearing also in blood were most of the thyroid clonotypes expanded above 0.001. Classification by a 13 V-J model distinguished ophthalmopathy from stable hyperthyroidism.

Uncontrolled infection, other autoimmune disease, pregnancy and lactation each barred patients from inclusion. Isolation of PBMCs was performed on 8.5 to 10 ml fresh peripheral blood. The specimen was blood. The sequence was collected from a man younger than 35 with Graves' hyperthyroidism. V and J are TRBV28 and TRBJ1-2, with TRBD1 identical over 8 bases. The CDR3 DNA reads TGTGCCAGCAGTCAGGGGGCCGCGGGACCCAACTATGGCTACACCTTC. It specifies CASSQGAAGPNYGYTF.